This TCR beta chain stems from a study of metastatic and nonmetastatic thyroid tumors. TCRdb ran MiXCR on the PCR reads. This sample has 13,000 or so clones; 24% occur once, and the top ten carry 50% to 60%. Ahead of thyroid surgery, no patient had received treatment of any kind. This clone was detected many times. CDR3 length: 14 amino acids. After removal of 5 bases from V and 6 bases from J, the junction contained 4 bases not matched to a gene. The V gene's germline CDR1 is SGHVS and CDR2 FNYEAQ. V and J are TRBV7-6 and TRBJ1-4; the match to TRBD1 covers 9 bases. The sequencing sample was made of blood. The sequence derives from a male donor with papillary thyroid cancer or a benign thyroid nodule (not recorded which). Some clones in this sample may be carry-over from other donors' samples. The CDR3 protein is CASSRGQGDEKLFF. The CDR3 DNA reads TGTGCCAGCAGCCGGGGACAGGGAGATGAAAAACTGTTTTTT.